The 22 T cell receptor beta chains presented below share a single source sample, sequenced in a study of radiotherapy plus CTLA-4 blockade in lung cancer. Libraries were prepared by immunoSEQ multiplex PCR; TCRdb keeps only in-frame clonotypes and omits some of them. The sample has approximately 52,000 clones, roughly 80% seen once. The sample consisted of peripheral blood, taken from a patient treated with radiotherapy plus ipilimumab. The source of these receptors is a human donor with non-small cell lung cancer who had a complete response to radiotherapy plus ipilimumab.

The chain employs TRBV7-9 and TRBJ2-1, with a weak D call TRBD1 (6 bases). The CDR3 runs 18 residues. V lost 5 bases, J lost 3 bases, and 23 bases lay in between. In germline, CDR1 is SEHNR, CDR2 FQNEAQ (reference sequence). This CDR3 is CASSPEYLDRRYYNEQFF. The CDR3 nucleotides are TGTGCCAGCAGCCCCGAGTACCTTGACAGGCGATACTACAATGAGCAGTTCTTC.

This clone occurred a few times. V gene TRBV5-8 combines with J gene TRBJ1-3; possibly TRBD1 for D (5 bases). Trimming stripped 3 bases from V and 0 bases from J, with 13 bases between. Germline V gene data show CDR1 as SGHTS and CDR2 as YDEGEE. The CDR3 runs 16 residues. CDR3 nucleotide sequence: TGTGCCAGCAGCTGGAGGGGAAGGAACTCTGGAAACACCATATATTTT. This sequence encodes CASSWRGRNSGNTIYF.

The chain employs TRBV5-1 and TRBJ1-1; 11 bases fit TRBD1. V was pared by 5 bases and J by 5 bases, with 5 bases of the junction left unmatched. The CDR3 totals 14 residues. Germline CDR1 and CDR2: SGHRS and YFSETQ. The CDR3 spells CASSWDRGRTEAFF. The CDR3 DNA follows: TGCGCCAGCAGTTGGGACAGGGGGAGGACTGAAGCTTTCTTT.

The rearrangement joins TRBV2 to TRBJ1-3, with a possible D match to TRBD1 (6 bases). The germline CDR1 and CDR2 sequences are SNHLY and FYNNEI. V gave up 2 bases and J gave up 3 bases, with 11 bases separating them. The CDR3 has 15 residues. CDR3: CASSELQGSGNTIYF. DNA of the CDR3: TGTGCCAGCAGTGAACTACAGGGTAGTGGAAACACCATATATTTT.

The chain uses TRBV18 and TRBJ1-1; TRBD1 is a possible D gene (5 bases). The germline CDR1 and CDR2 sequences are KGHSH and LQKENI. The CDR3 totals 13 residues. V lost 3 bases and J lost 10, with 15 bases in between. The CDR3 here is CASSPHPTGPAFF. For the CDR3, the DNA is TGTGCCAGCTCACCGCACCCCACAGGACCAGCTTTCTTT. Using reference TRBV18 and TRBJ1-1 for the parts outside the CDR3, the full variable domain is NAGVMQNPRHLVRRRGQEARLRCSPMKGHSHVYWYRQLPEEGLKFMVYLQKENIIDESGMPKERFSAEFPKEGPSILRIQQVVRGDSAAYFCASSPHPTGPAFFGQGTRLTVV.

The rearrangement links TRBV29-1 to TRBJ2-1; 11 bases map to TRBD2. The CDR3 length is 15 residues. Trimming removed 7 bases from V and 4 bases from J; junction bases left unmatched: 9. The germline V gene encodes CDR1 SQVTM and CDR2 ANQGSEA. The CDR3 loop is CSGCIWTSGYNEQFF. The CDR3 nucleotides are TGCAGCGGATGCATATGGACTAGCGGGTACAATGAGCAGTTCTTC.

CDR3 sequence reads: CASSGTGNYNSPLHF. For the CDR3, the DNA is TGTGCCAGCAGTGGGACAGGGAACTATAATTCACCCCTCCACTTT. The rearrangement links TRBV2 to TRBJ1-6; 8 bases are a match to TRBD1. This CDR3 comprises 15 residues. V shed 4 bases and J 3 bases; nucleotides not matched to a gene: 2. Germline loops: CDR1 SNHLY, CDR2 FYNNEI.

The chain links TRBV5-1 to TRBJ2-7, with D possibly matching TRBD2 (6 bases). Trimming stripped 4 bases from V and 2 bases from J, with 25 bases between. The CDR3 covers 18 residues. The germline V gene has CDR1 SGHRS and CDR2 YFSETQ. The CDR3 DNA is TGCGCCAGCAGCCAGAGGACATCCAGCGGGCCGAGCCCCTACGAGCAGTACGTC. It specifies CASSQRTSSGPSPYEQYV.

V usage is TRBV18 and J usage is TRBJ2-1; 7 bases are shared with TRBD2. The CDR3 runs to 15 residues. Trimming took 1 base from V and 2 from J; bases not matched to a gene: 2. Germline lookup yields CDR1 KGHSH and CDR2 LQKENI. CDR3 amino acids: CASSPQSGTYNEQFF. In DNA, the CDR3 is TGTGCCAGCTCACCACAGAGCGGGACCTACAATGAGCAGTTCTTC.

The chain links TRBV21-1 to TRBJ1-4; the table assigns TRBD1, which was not confirmed against the DNA. TRBV21-1 is given as a pseudogene. This CDR3 has 15 amino acids. The CDR3 DNA is TGTGCCAGCAGCAGACAAAACGGTCCCCCAGAAAAACTGTTTTTT. This translates into CASSRQNGPPEKLFF.

This chain uses TRBV7-9 with TRBJ2-7, with TRBD2 matching 7 bases. This CDR3 spans 12 amino acids. Germline values: CDR1 SEHNR, CDR2 FQNEAQ (reference sequence). V was clipped by 4 bases and J by 7 bases; unmatched bases: 4. The CDR3 loop reads CASSWGGEEQYV. The CDR3 nucleotides are TGTGCCAGCAGCTGGGGAGGGGAAGAGCAGTACGTC.

V gene TRBV15 combines with J gene TRBJ1-2; D is ambiguous. Trimming removed 0 bases at V and 3 bases at J, with 5 bases between. CDR1 and CDR2 from the germline V gene are LNHNV and YYDKDF (reference sequence). The CDR3 contains 13 residues. CDR3 sequence (DNA): TGTGCCACCAGCAGAGATCTCTACTATGGCTACACCTTC. It codes for CATSRDLYYGYTF.

The chain is built from TRBV7-2 and TRBJ1-2; the D gene is possibly TRBD1 (6 bases). The germline V and J ends were trimmed by 1 base and 8 bases, with 8 bases remaining between them. From germline, CDR1 is SGHTA and CDR2 FQGNSA. This CDR3 is built from 12 residues. CDR3: CASSLEGGGYTF. CDR3 in DNA: TGTGCCAGCAGCTTAGAGGGGGGGGGCTACACCTTC.

The chain combines TRBV11-3 with TRBJ2-3; TRBD2 agrees at 9 bases. Germline loops: CDR1 SGHNT, CDR2 YENEEA. This CDR3 spans 15 amino acids. V lost 9 bases to trimming and J lost 4 bases; unmatched junction nucleotides: 11. CDR3: CASHIAGEIPDTQYF. The CDR3 nucleotides read TGTGCCAGTCATATAGCGGGAGAAATTCCAGATACGCAGTATTTT. Drawing the rest from reference TRBV11-3 and TRBJ2-3, the complete variable domain is EAGVVQSPRYKIIEKKQPVAFWCNPISGHNTLYWYLQNLGQGPELLIRYENEEAVDDSQLPKDRFSAERLKGVDSTLKIQPAELGDSAVYLCASHIAGEIPDTQYFGPGTRLTVL.

This clone has a handful of counts. V and J are TRBV5-4 and TRBJ2-1; 13 positions match TRBD2. Germline V CDR1 and CDR2: SGHNT, YYREEE (reference sequence). After removal of 4 bases from V and 8 bases from J, the junction contained 9 bases not matched to a gene. This CDR3 has 16 amino acids. DNA for the CDR3: TGTGCCAGCAGCGCATGGACTAGCGGGAGTGGAGATGAGCAGTTCTTC. Translation: CASSAWTSGSGDEQFF.

As for this clone: Other DNA sequences of this sample code for an identical CDR3. The chain recombines TRBV27 with TRBJ1-5; D possibly corresponds to TRBD1 (6 bases). From germline, CDR1 is MNHEY and CDR2 SMNVEV (reference sequence). This CDR3 spans 14 amino acids. V lost 2 bases and J lost 7, with 12 bases in between. The CDR3 bases are TGTGCCAGCAGTTTAAGAGGGGGGGGCCAGCCCCAGCATTTT. Translating gives CASSLRGGGQPQHF.

The chain links TRBV7-9 to TRBJ2-1; tentatively, D is TRBD1 (5 bases). The germline V gene has CDR1 SEHNR and CDR2 FQNEAQ (reference sequence). V was cut by 0 bases and J by 4 bases, with 7 bases left in between. This CDR3 is 14 amino acids long. The CDR3, as DNA: TGTGCCAGCAGCTTAGCTCAGGGATACAATGAGCAGTTCTTC. This encodes CASSLAQGYNEQFF.

V is TRBV30 and J is TRBJ1-6, with D possibly TRBD1 on 6 matching bases. This CDR3 has 13 amino acids. The germline V gene has CDR1 GTSNPN and CDR2 SVGIG (reference sequence). Trimming stripped 5 bases from V and 10 bases from J, with 15 bases between. The CDR3 nucleotides are TGTGCCTGGGGGGGACAAAAGGAATCACCCCTCCACTTT. Translating it yields CAWGGQKESPLHF.

The chain joins TRBV4-3 to TRBJ1-2; D unresolved. CDR1 is LGHNA and CDR2 is YSLEER in the germline V gene. The ends were cut back, 0 bases at V and 2 bases at J, with 4 bases in the middle. The CDR3 spans 13 residues. CDR3 amino acids: CASSQERNYGYTF. The CDR3 nucleotides are TGCGCCAGCAGCCAAGAGAGGAACTATGGCTACACCTTC.

This chain connects TRBV20-1 to TRBJ1-2; D call uncertain. Germline CDR1 and CDR2: DFQATT and SNEGSKA (reference sequence). V gave up 0 bases and J gave up 8 bases, with 7 bases separating them. CDR3 length equals 11 residues. CDR3 region: CSARESKGYTF. The CDR3 DNA reads TGCAGTGCTAGAGAATCTAAGGGCTACACCTTC.

CDR3 amino acids: CAWSNGQVAGAEQYV. DNA for the CDR3: TGTGCCTGGAGTAACGGTCAAGTAGCGGGAGCCGAGCAGTACGTC. The chain has TRBV30 and TRBJ2-7, with 9 bases that match TRBD2. The CDR3 extends over 15 amino acids. Germline values: CDR1 GTSNPN, CDR2 SVGIG (reference sequence). V was pared by 2 bases and J by 6 bases, with 11 bases of the junction left unmatched.

V is TRBV6-5 and J is TRBJ2-5, with 9 bases fitting TRBD2. CDR1 and CDR2 from the germline V gene are MNHEY and SVGAGI. The CDR3 extends over 15 amino acids. J lost 1 base, V lost 6 bases, and 6 bases had no gene match. The CDR3 region is CASSSAGGPQETQYF. The CDR3 coding sequence is TGTGCCAGCAGCTCGGCGGGGGGGCCCCAAGAGACCCAGTACTTC.